The next 18 T cell receptor beta chains were all read from a single sample in a study of T cell responses to AZD1222 COVID-19 vaccine. Profiling relied on immunoSEQ multiplex PCR, and the TCRdb table lists in-frame clones only, not all of them. The sample records 150,000 to 200,000 clones, 85% to 95% being singletons. The source was peripheral blood, collected on day 0 of AZD1222 vaccination. The origin of the receptors is an adult in good health.

The V and J genes are TRBV12-3 or TRBV12-4 and TRBJ2-5; tentative D call: TRBD2 (6 bases). The CDR3 sequence is 13 residues long. V was pared by 3 bases and J by 7 bases, with 12 bases between. In DNA form, the CDR3 reads TGTGCCAGCAGTTTGAGTTTGGGAGGGACCCAGTACTTC. Its translation: CASSLSLGGTQYF.

The chain links TRBV30 to TRBJ1-2; D ambiguous. Germline loops: CDR1 GTSNPN, CDR2 SVGIG (reference sequence). V lost 0 bases to trimming and J lost 5 bases, with 7 bases between them. The CDR3 extends over 12 amino acids. Here the CDR3 DNA reads TGTGCCTGGAGTGTATGGTCTTATGGCTACACCTTC. Residues: CAWSVWSYGYTF.

The V call is TRBV27, the J call TRBJ2-3; D is unresolved. V gave up 7 bases and J gave up 3 bases, with 5 bases separating them. Germline CDR1 is MNHEY and CDR2 is SMNVEV (reference sequence). The CDR3 has 11 amino acids. This CDR3 is CASKRTDTQYF. CDR3 coding DNA: TGTGCCAGCAAGAGGACAGATACGCAGTATTTT.

J is TRBJ2-5 and V is TRBV10-3; 7 bases are a match to TRBD1. The CDR3 is made up of 15 amino acids. In germline, CDR1 is ENHRY, CDR2 SYGVKD. Trimming removed 6 bases from V and 1 base from J; junction bases left unmatched: 8. CDR3 sequence (DNA): TGTGCCATCAGGGGGACAGTCGAAGCCCAAGAGACCCAGTACTTC. This codes for CAIRGTVEAQETQYF.

The J gene is TRBJ2-7, the V gene TRBV4-2, with TRBD1 as a possible D gene (5 bases). The CDR3 contains 15 residues. From germline, CDR1 is LGHNA and CDR2 YNFKEQ. Trimming removed 0 bases from V and 4 bases from J, with 13 bases in between. The CDR3 DNA reads as TGTGCCAGCAGCCAAGAGAGACAGCCTGTGTACGAGCAGTACTTC. It translates to CASSQERQPVYEQYF.

The genes are TRBV15 and TRBJ2-5; D perhaps matches TRBD1 (6 bases). The germline V gene has CDR1 LNHNV and CDR2 YYDKDF (reference sequence). The CDR3 covers 13 residues. The V end lost 3 bases, the J end lost 1 base, and 6 bases lay between the germline ends. Here the CDR3 reads CATSRTGQETQYF. CDR3 coding DNA: TGTGCCACCAGCAGGACAGGCCAAGAGACCCAGTACTTC.

In this sample, this clone turned up once. The genes are TRBV9 and TRBJ2-3, with TRBD2 matching over 12 bases. Trimming removed 3 bases from V and 3 bases from J; junction bases left unmatched: 17. The germline CDR1 and CDR2 sequences are SGDLS and YYNGEE. This CDR3 region has 20 residues. CDR3 amino acids: CASSAPTPSGGAFKTDTQYF. Here the CDR3 DNA reads TGTGCCAGCAGCGCCCCTACACCTAGCGGGGGGGCCTTCAAGACAGATACGCAGTATTTT.

The chain combines TRBV9 with TRBJ1-4, with 7 bases that match TRBD1. The CDR3 spans 15 residues. CDR1 and CDR2 (germline): SGDLS, YYNGEE. V was pared by 4 bases and J by 7 bases, with 10 bases of the junction left unmatched. The DNA for the CDR3 is TGTGCCAGCAGCCGCGATGAGGGGGCTGGTGAAAAACTGTTTTTT. Its protein is CASSRDEGAGEKLFF.

The rearrangement uses TRBV5-1 and TRBJ1-1; unclear D gene. The CDR3 covers 14 residues. Deletions cut 4 bases from V and 3 bases from J, with 13 bases between. Germline values: CDR1 SGHRS, CDR2 YFSETQ. The CDR3: CASSRASVDTEAFF. CDR3 sequence (DNA): TGCGCCAGCAGCCGGGCTTCGGTCGACACTGAAGCTTTCTTT.

The CDR3, as DNA: TGTGCCTGGAGAGAAAAGGACAGGGGGCGTATGAACACTGAAGCTTTCTTT. Protein sequence: CAWREKDRGRMNTEAFF. This chain uses TRBV30 with TRBJ1-1; 11 bases align to TRBD1. The J segment lost 0 bases and the V segment lost 3 bases, leaving 9 bases of the junction unmatched. Germline loops: CDR1 GTSNPN, CDR2 SVGIG (reference sequence). The CDR3 has 17 residues.

The chain employs TRBV6-6 and TRBJ1-2; unclear D gene. The CDR3 totals 13 residues. Germline V gives CDR1 MNHNY, CDR2 SVGAGI (reference sequence). Between the trimmed V and J ends, which lost 6 bases and 4 bases, there was a span of 12 bases. The DNA for the CDR3 is TGTGCCAGCAGGAGGGAGGCCCCCTATGGCTACACCTTC. Protein: CASRREAPYGYTF.

This sequence joins TRBV5-1 and TRBJ1-2, with 9 bases identical to TRBD1. Germline CDR1 SGHRS, CDR2 YFSETQ. Trimming cost V 5 bases and J 8 bases; bases outside gene matches: 7. The CDR3 contains 13 residues. CDR3 bases: TGCGCCAGCAGTACAGGGGGCGCGAGAGGCTACACCTTC. Amino acids: CASSTGGARGYTF.

The chain uses TRBV5-1 and TRBJ2-1; 12 bases align to TRBD2. The CDR3 has 17 amino acids. Germline values: CDR1 SGHRS, CDR2 YFSETQ. V lost 4 bases, J lost 2 bases, and 7 bases stayed unmatched. CDR3 sequence: CASSTTSGGFTYNEQFF. In DNA form, the CDR3 reads TGCGCCAGCAGCACAACTAGCGGGGGGTTCACCTACAATGAGCAGTTCTTC.

This chain uses TRBV9 with TRBJ1-5; D is undetermined. The V and J ends lost 0 bases and 6 bases respectively, with 13 bases between them. This CDR3 comprises 15 residues. Germline values: CDR1 SGDLS, CDR2 YYNGEE. CDR3 region: CASSVGLQPSQPQHF. The CDR3 DNA reads as TGTGCCAGCAGCGTAGGTCTACAGCCAAGTCAGCCCCAGCATTTT.

The rearrangement joins TRBV30 to TRBJ2-7, with 8 positions matching TRBD2. CDR1 and CDR2 (germline): GTSNPN, SVGIG (reference sequence). J lost 0 bases, V lost 3 bases, and 10 bases had no gene match. The CDR3 is 16 amino acids. The CDR3 DNA reads TGTGCCTGGAGAGTACCCGGGGGGGGGAGCTCCTACGAGCAGTACTTC. This sequence encodes CAWRVPGGGSSYEQYF.

Written as DNA, the CDR3 is TGTGCCAGCAGCTTTGGCGAGACCCAGTACTTC. Its translation: CASSFGETQYF. The chain links TRBV7-2 to TRBJ2-5; D remains ambiguous. V lost 3 bases and J 5 bases, leaving 4 bases between the germline ends. Germline-derived CDR1 and CDR2 are SGHTA and FQGNSA. This CDR3 has 11 residues.

The chain recombines TRBV4-1 with TRBJ1-3, with 9 bases that match TRBD1. Unmatched junction bases numbered 3, after V lost 1 base and J lost 2 bases. The CDR3 is made up of 16 amino acids. The germline gives CDR1 MGHRA, CDR2 YSYEKL. The CDR3 sequence is CASSQGDREAGNTIYF. Here the CDR3 DNA reads TGCGCCAGCAGCCAAGGGGACAGGGAGGCTGGAAACACCATATATTTT.

The chain links TRBV7-8 to TRBJ2-2; D is unclear. Germline V gene sequence: CDR1 SGHVS, CDR2 FQNEAQ. V was trimmed by 2 bases and J by 1 base, leaving 5 bases between them. CDR3 size: 14 residues. The CDR3 loop is CASSLSGNTGELFF. CDR3 sequence (DNA): TGTGCCAGCAGCTTATCGGGGAACACCGGGGAGCTGTTTTTT.